The rows below give T cell receptor beta chains drawn from one sample of a study of blood T cell repertoires in COVID-19. Produced via immunoSEQ multiplex PCR; TCRdb's table is partial and in-frame only. The sample contains 310,000 or so clones, around 90% of which appear only once. The sample comprised PBMCs or T cells enriched from blood (not recorded which). The receptors originated from a woman in her thirties or forties who had recovered from COVID-19. The CDR3 runs from the conserved cysteine through the conserved F or W. D genes are given only for firm matches. Expanded clones get a size class; other rows say once, few or many, or leave the size out.

D gene	V gene	J gene	CDR3 length	clone size	CDR3 protein	CDR3 DNA
-	TRBV7-3	TRBJ2-1	14	-	CASSLNAGTQEQFF	TGTGCCAGCAGCTTAAATGCCGGGACACAAGAGCAGTTCTTC
-	TRBV7-2	TRBJ1-3	16	few	CASSLGVAGSGNTIYF	TGTGCCAGCAGCTTAGGTGTCGCAGGGTCTGGAAACACCATATATTTT
TRBD1	TRBV10-3	TRBJ2-7	14	-	CATSRDSPTYEQYF	TGTGCCACTTCCCGGGACAGCCCGACCTACGAGCAGTACTTC
TRBD1	TRBV2	TRBJ1-2	14	few	CASSPPGQYYGYTF	TGTGCCAGCAGCCCCCCGGGACAGTACTATGGCTACACCTTC
-	TRBV2	TRBJ1-3	15	-	CASSYQGAAGNTIYF	TGTGCCAGCAGCTATCAAGGGGCTGCTGGAAACACCATATATTTT
TRBD1	TRBV6-5	TRBJ2-1	16	-	CASSYEGTGAYNEQFF	TGTGCCAGCAGTTACGAAGGGACAGGGGCCTACAATGAGCAGTTCTTC
TRBD1	TRBV6-2/TRBV6-3	TRBJ1-4	15	-	CASSPSGTGIEKLFF	TGTGCCAGCAGTCCCTCCGGGACAGGGATTGAAAAACTGTTTTTT
TRBD2	TRBV11-1	TRBJ2-7	15	-	CASSPPGRGAYEQYF	TGTGCCAGCAGCCCACCGGGACGGGGGGCCTACGAGCAGTACTTC
-	TRBV4-3	TRBJ2-7	13	-	CASSQEKQNEQYF	TGCGCCAGCAGCCAAGAGAAACAGAACGAGCAGTACTTC
-	TRBV29-1	TRBJ2-3	12	-	CSVLSSTDTQYF	TGCAGCGTTTTGTCTAGCACAGATACGCAGTATTTT
TRBD1	TRBV6-5	TRBJ1-2	16	-	CASSSLPGQSNYGYTF	TGTGCCAGCAGTTCTCTCCCGGGACAGTCCAACTATGGCTACACCTTC
-	TRBV5-5	TRBJ1-5	14	-	CASSLGGPNQPQHF	TGTGCCAGCAGCTTAGGGGGTCCGAATCAGCCCCAGCATTTT
TRBD1	TRBV29-1	TRBJ1-2	14	-	CSVEGGQGVYGYTF	TGCAGCGTTGAGGGAGGCCAGGGGGTCTATGGCTACACCTTC
TRBD2	TRBV5-4	TRBJ2-5	15	-	CASSLGSGSSETQYF	TGTGCCAGCAGCTTGGGGAGCGGGAGTTCGGAGACCCAGTACTTC
TRBD1	TRBV5-1	TRBJ1-2	14	-	CASSPLDRVYGYTF	TGCGCCAGCAGCCCCTTAGACAGGGTCTATGGCTACACCTTC
-	TRBV7-9	TRBJ2-1	13	-	CASSLYAALEQFF	TGTGCCAGCAGCTTATATGCGGCTCTCGAGCAGTTCTTC
-	TRBV27	TRBJ1-5	15	-	CASARRGDSNQPQHF	TGTGCCAGCGCCCGGCGAGGCGATAGCAATCAGCCCCAGCATTTT
TRBD1	TRBV7-2	TRBJ2-3	15	-	CASSSEGARRDTQYF	TGTGCCAGCAGCTCTGAGGGGGCGCGGCGAGATACGCAGTATTTT
TRBD1	TRBV10-3	TRBJ2-7	15	once	CAISDRDRQSYEQYF	TGTGCCATCAGTGATAGGGACAGGCAGTCCTACGAGCAGTACTTC
TRBD2	TRBV7-2	TRBJ2-7	15	-	CASSRTSGRTYEQYF	TGTGCCAGCAGCCGTACTAGCGGGAGGACCTACGAGCAGTACTTC
-	TRBV28	TRBJ1-5	16	-	CASSLLQGRDNQPQHF	TGTGCCAGCAGTTTACTACAGGGTAGAGACAATCAGCCCCAGCATTTT
-	TRBV6-2/TRBV6-3	TRBJ1-5	16	-	CASSDNPVVGNQPQHF	TGTGCCAGCAGTGACAATCCGGTAGTGGGCAATCAGCCCCAGCATTTT
-	TRBV20-1	TRBJ1-1	13	-	CSASLRGNTEAFF	TGCAGTGCTAGTCTCAGGGGGAACACTGAAGCTTTCTTT
TRBD1	TRBV28	TRBJ1-5	16	-	CASSPGDRGRNQPQHF	TGTGCCAGCAGTCCGGGGGACAGGGGGCGCAATCAGCCCCAGCATTTT
TRBD2	TRBV2	TRBJ2-5	12	-	CASTEGGETQYF	TGTGCCAGCACCGAGGGAGGGGAGACCCAGTACTTC
-	TRBV28	TRBJ1-5	12	-	CASSLPIQPQHF	TGTGCCAGCAGTTTACCCATTCAGCCCCAGCATTTT
TRBD2	TRBV5-6	TRBJ2-1	16	-	CASSFGLAGGYNEQFF	TGTGCCAGCAGCTTTGGACTAGCGGGAGGATACAATGAGCAGTTCTTC
TRBD1	TRBV5-4	TRBJ2-5	14	-	CASSWDRGQETQYF	TGTGCCAGCAGCTGGGACAGGGGGCAAGAGACCCAGTACTTC
-	TRBV28	TRBJ1-6	14	-	CASRLNRRISPLHF	TGTGCCAGCAGACTAAACCGACGGATTTCACCCCTCCACTTT
TRBD2	TRBV28	TRBJ2-1	15	-	CASEGLAASYNEQFF	TGTGCCAGCGAGGGACTAGCGGCCTCCTACAATGAGCAGTTCTTC
TRBD1	TRBV4-1	TRBJ1-5	16	-	CASSLLLGQPNQPQHF	TGCGCCAGCAGCCTACTACTGGGACAGCCGAATCAGCCCCAGCATTTT
-	TRBV6-2/TRBV6-3	TRBJ1-2	14	once	CASSFLGGPYGYTF	TGTGCCAGCAGTTTCCTCGGGGGTCCCTACGGCTACACCTTC
-	TRBV7-9	TRBJ1-2	16	-	CASNRFDSQANYGYTF	TGTGCCAGCAACCGTTTCGACAGCCAAGCTAACTATGGCTACACCTTC
-	TRBV12-3/TRBV12-4	TRBJ1-5	11	-	CASRGVQPQHF	TGTGCCAGCAGGGGAGTACAGCCCCAGCATTTT
TRBD1	TRBV7-9	TRBJ1-6	14	-	CASSPDRGNSPLHF	TGTGCCAGCAGCCCCGACAGGGGCAATTCACCCCTCCACTTT
TRBD1	TRBV5-8	TRBJ2-2	17	once	CASSPGRRGLGTGELFF	TGTGCCAGCAGCCCCGGTCGTAGGGGGCTGGGCACCGGGGAGCTGTTTTTT
-	TRBV21-1	TRBJ1-2	15	-	CASSKGPQGGYGYTF	TGTGCCAGCAGCAAAGGACCGCAGGGGGGCTATGGCTACACCTTC
TRBD2	TRBV30	TRBJ2-7	15	-	CAWRIPLAGYYEQYF	TGTGCCTGGAGGATACCACTAGCGGGATACTACGAGCAGTACTTC
TRBD2	TRBV5-6	TRBJ2-7	14	-	CASNQAGGPYEQYF	TGTGCCAGCAACCAAGCGGGAGGCCCCTACGAGCAGTACTTC
-	TRBV29-1	TRBJ2-7	12	-	CSVGDISYEQYF	TGCAGCGTTGGCGACATCTCCTACGAGCAGTACTTC
TRBD1	TRBV7-9	TRBJ2-7	15	-	CASSLGTGSFYEQYF	TGTGCCAGCAGCTTAGGGACAGGGAGTTTCTACGAGCAGTACTTC
TRBD1	TRBV13	TRBJ2-1	12	-	CASSSRGREQFF	TGTGCCAGCAGCTCGAGGGGGCGCGAGCAGTTCTTC
TRBD1	TRBV6-5	TRBJ1-2	13	-	CASSSRTGTRYTF	TGTGCCAGCAGTTCCAGGACAGGGACGCGCTACACCTTC
TRBD2	TRBV28	TRBJ2-5	15	-	CASSFLKGGQETQYF	TGTGCCAGCAGTTTCCTCAAGGGAGGGCAAGAGACCCAGTACTTC
TRBD2	TRBV4-1	TRBJ2-1	17	few	CASSQDFSGSRYNEQFF	TGCGCCAGCAGCCAGGACTTTAGCGGGAGTCGGTACAATGAGCAGTTCTTC
TRBD2	TRBV19	TRBJ2-1	15	once	CASRPAGGPYNEQFF	TGTGCCAGTAGGCCAGCGGGAGGGCCGTACAATGAGCAGTTCTTC
-	TRBV5-4	TRBJ1-3	15	few	CASSWGTPPGNTIYF	TGTGCCAGCAGCTGGGGGACACCGCCTGGAAACACCATATATTTT